This entry is about one TCR beta chain. Its antigen is undetermined. The data are from a study of cytomegalovirus exposure and HLA in healthy donors. Overall study results and limits: Later analysis identified 15,000 to 20,000 TCR beta sequences associated with HLA alleles, using a false discovery rate threshold of 0.05.

When sampled, the donors appeared nominally healthy, though they likely had unrecorded immune exposures. Germline CDR1 and CDR2: LGHNT and FRNRAP. Trimming left V 3 bases short and J 7 bases short, with 7 bases between. This CDR3 spans 12 amino acids. 60 Vbeta and 13 Jbeta primers were used in PCR. Per the authors' pipeline: Among the unique TCR beta chains that a later analysis counted, some 73 million in all, some 10 million were shared. Assay used: immunoSEQ multiplex PCR; TCRdb lists only in-frame clones, some missing. D and trimming were read from the DNA, whereas the V and J calls and clone size are those reported in that table. The sample contains 150,000 to 200,000 clones, roughly 85% of which appear only once.

The sequencing sample was made of PBMCs. The sequence was collected from a woman between 45 and 65 years old in good health and CMV-seropositive. The chain recombines TRBV12-5 with TRBJ2-1, with D tentatively TRBD1 (5 bases). CDR3 coding DNA: TGTGCTAGTGGTTTACAGGTGAATGAGCAGTTCTTC. Protein: CASGLQVNEQFF.